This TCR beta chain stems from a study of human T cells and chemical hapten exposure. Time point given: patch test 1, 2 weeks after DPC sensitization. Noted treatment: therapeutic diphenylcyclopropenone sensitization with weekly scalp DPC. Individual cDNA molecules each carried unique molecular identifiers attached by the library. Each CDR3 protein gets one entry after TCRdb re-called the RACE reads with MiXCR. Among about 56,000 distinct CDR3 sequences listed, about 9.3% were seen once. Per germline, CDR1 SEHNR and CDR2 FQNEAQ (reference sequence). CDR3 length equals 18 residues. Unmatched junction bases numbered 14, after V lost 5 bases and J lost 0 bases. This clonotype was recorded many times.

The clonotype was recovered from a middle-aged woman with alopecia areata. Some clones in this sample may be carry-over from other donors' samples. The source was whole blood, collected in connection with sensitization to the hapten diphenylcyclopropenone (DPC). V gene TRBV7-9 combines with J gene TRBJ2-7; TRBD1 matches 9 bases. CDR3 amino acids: CASSPQRTGVSSSYEQYF. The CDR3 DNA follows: TGTGCCAGCAGCCCGCAGAGGACAGGGGTTAGTTCCTCCTACGAGCAGTACTTC.